The clone carrying this TCR beta chain was seen a few times. The antigen is not known. Its ends do not fully match the called genes, so a read error is possible. The source of the sample is a study of T cells in Graves' hyperthyroidism and ophthalmopathy. For the study at large: At initial diagnosis, before any treatment had begun, peripheral blood was obtained. Study-level findings and limits: Stable hyperthyroidism and ophthalmopathy were separated using 13 V-J signatures.

Uncontrolled infection, other autoimmune disease, pregnancy or lactation barred patients from enrollment. The CDR3 consists of 12 residues. The germline V gene has CDR1 SEHNR and CDR2 FQNEAQ (reference sequence). Regions amplified from RNA transcripts were the TCR beta CDR3 regions. HTBI primers were employed in a first-round RT-PCR of the TCR CDR3. MiXCR, run by TCRdb on the multiplex PCR reads, gives a single entry per CDR3 protein. The table has about 290,000 distinct CDR3 sequences, approximately 15% seen once. This TCR was recovered from a woman between 35 and 50 years old with Graves' hyperthyroidism. Sequencing was performed on blood. The chain employs TRBV7-9 and TRBJ2-5; D is possibly TRBD1 (5 bases). DNA for the CDR3: TGTGCCAGCAGCTTCTCGACAGAGGCCCAGTACTTC. Translating it yields CASSFSTEAQYF.